This TCR beta chain was sequenced in a study of blood T cell repertoires in COVID-19. Study information: Collection of acute and convalescent COVID-19 samples took place in the United States, Italy and Spain. PBMCs, B-cell-depleted T cells, or T cells were the source of the cDNA or gDNA that made up the material.

The CDR3 is 15 residues long. CDR1 and CDR2 (germline): KGHDR, SFDVKD. V was pared by 9 bases and J by 5 bases, with 19 bases between. In the source study's methods: It was from reference gene primer amplification that nucleated cell counts were estimated. The table came from immunoSEQ multiplex PCR; TCRdb's copy has only in-frame clones and leaves some out. The V and J calls and the clone size are those of that table, but D and trimming were determined from the DNA. Of 250,000 to 300,000 clones listed, approximately 91% are singletons. The source is a human donor in a cohort exposed to, infected with or recovered from COVID-19 (not recorded which). The donor label of this sample is uncertain. Input material: PBMCs or T cells enriched from blood (not recorded which). The rearrangement uses TRBV24-1 and TRBJ2-1; tentatively, D is TRBD2 (7 bases). CDR3 amino acids: CATRHGGAGNNEQFF. As DNA, the CDR3 is TGTGCCACCCGGCATGGGGGGGCGGGTAACAATGAGCAGTTCTTC.